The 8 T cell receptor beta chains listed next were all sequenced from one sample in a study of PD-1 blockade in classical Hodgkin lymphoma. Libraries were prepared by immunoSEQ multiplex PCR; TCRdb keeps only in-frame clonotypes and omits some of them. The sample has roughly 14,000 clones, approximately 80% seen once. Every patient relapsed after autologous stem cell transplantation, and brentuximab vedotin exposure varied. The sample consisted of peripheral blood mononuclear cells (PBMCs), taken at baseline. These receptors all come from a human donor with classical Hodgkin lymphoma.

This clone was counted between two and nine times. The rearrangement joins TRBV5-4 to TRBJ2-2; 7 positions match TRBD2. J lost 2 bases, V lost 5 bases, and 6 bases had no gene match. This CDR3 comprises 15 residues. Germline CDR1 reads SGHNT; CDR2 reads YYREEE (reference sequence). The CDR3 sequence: CASRRSGTNTGELFF. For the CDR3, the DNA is TGTGCCAGCAGACGAAGCGGGACTAACACCGGGGAGCTGTTTTTT. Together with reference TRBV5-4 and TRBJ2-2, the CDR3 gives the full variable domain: ETGVTQSPTHLIKTRGQQVTLRCSSQSGHNTVSWYQQALGQGPQFIFQYYREEENGRGNFPPRFSGLQFPNYSSELNVNALELDDSALYLCASRRSGTNTGELFFGEGSRLTVL.

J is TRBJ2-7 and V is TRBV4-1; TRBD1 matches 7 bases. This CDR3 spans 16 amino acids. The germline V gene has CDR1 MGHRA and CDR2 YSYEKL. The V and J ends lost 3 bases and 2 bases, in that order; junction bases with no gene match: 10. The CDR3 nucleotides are TGCGCCAGCAGCCATAACAGGCCAAGGGGGCCCTACGAGCAGTACTTC. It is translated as CASSHNRPRGPYEQYF.

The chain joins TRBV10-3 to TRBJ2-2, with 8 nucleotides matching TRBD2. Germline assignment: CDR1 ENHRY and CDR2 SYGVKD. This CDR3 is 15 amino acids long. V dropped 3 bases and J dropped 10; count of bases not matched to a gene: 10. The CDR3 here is CAISDHGGAAEELFF. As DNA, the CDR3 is TGTGCCATCAGTGATCACGGGGGGGCTGCCGAGGAGCTGTTTTTT.

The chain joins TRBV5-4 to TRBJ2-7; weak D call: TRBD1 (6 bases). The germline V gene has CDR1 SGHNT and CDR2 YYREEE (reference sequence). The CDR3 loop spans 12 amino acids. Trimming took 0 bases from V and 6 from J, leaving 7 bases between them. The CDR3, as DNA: TGTGCCAGCAGCTTGGGAGGGGGCGAGCAGTACTTC. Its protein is CASSLGGGEQYF.

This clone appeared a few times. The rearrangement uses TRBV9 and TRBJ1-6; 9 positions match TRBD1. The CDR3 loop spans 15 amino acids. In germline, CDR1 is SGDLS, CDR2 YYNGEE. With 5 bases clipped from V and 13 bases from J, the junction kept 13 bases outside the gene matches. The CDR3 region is CASSSEDRGYVPLHF. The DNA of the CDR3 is TGTGCCAGCAGTTCGGAGGACAGGGGTTACGTGCCCCTCCACTTT.

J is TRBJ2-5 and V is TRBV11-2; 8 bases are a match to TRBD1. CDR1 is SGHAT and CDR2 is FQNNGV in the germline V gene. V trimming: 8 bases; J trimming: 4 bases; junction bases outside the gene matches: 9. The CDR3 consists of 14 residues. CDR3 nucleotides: TGTGCCAGCGTGGGGCAGGGGGCACGAGAGACCCAGTACTTC. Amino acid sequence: CASVGQGARETQYF.

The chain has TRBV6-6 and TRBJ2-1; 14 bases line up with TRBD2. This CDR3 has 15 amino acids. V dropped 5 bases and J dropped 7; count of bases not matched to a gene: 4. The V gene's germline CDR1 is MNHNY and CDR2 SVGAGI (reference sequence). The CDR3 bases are TGTGCCAGCAGTAGGACTAGCGGGGGGAATAATGAGCAGTTCTTC. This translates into CASSRTSGGNNEQFF.

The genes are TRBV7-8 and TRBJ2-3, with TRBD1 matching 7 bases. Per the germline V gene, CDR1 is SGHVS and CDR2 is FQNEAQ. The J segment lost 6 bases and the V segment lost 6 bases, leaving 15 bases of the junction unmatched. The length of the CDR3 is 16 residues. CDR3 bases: TGTGCCAGCAGTTTTTTGGGGCAGGGGGTTCATGATACGCAGTATTTT. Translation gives CASSFLGQGVHDTQYF.